A selection of T cell receptor beta chains follows, all from one sample in a study of T cells in Graves' hyperthyroidism and ophthalmopathy. TCRdb redid the calling of the multiplex PCR reads with MiXCR, one entry per CDR3 protein. This sample has roughly 700,000 distinct CDR3 sequences, with roughly 17% found just once. The sequenced sample was blood. The receptors come from a man aged 50 or older with Graves' hyperthyroidism. The CDR3 runs from the conserved cysteine through the conserved F or W. Fields, in order: V gene, clone size, J gene, D gene, CDR3 protein, CDR3 DNA. A D gene is named only where the DNA matches it firmly. The size of a clone is reported for some rows only, either as once, few or many, or as a class for expanded clones.

V: TRBV10-3
size: .
J: TRBJ2-6
D: .
CDR3: CATFGGDGGANVLTF
DNA: TGTGCCACCTTTGGAGGGGACGGCGGGGCCAACGTCCTGACTTTC

V: TRBV7-3
size: many
J: TRBJ1-1
D: .
CDR3: CASSLNGGGEGVTEAFF
DNA: TGTGCCAGCAGCTTAAATGGGGGGGGTGAGGGCGTCACTGAAGCTTTCTTT

V: TRBV14
size: few
J: TRBJ2-2
D: .
CDR3: CASSREDSLNTGELFF
DNA: TGTGCCAGCAGCCGAGAGGACAGTTTGAACACCGGGGAGCTGTTTTTT

V: TRBV20-1
size: many
J: TRBJ2-2
D: TRBD2
CDR3: CSAYGTSGRISNTGELFF
DNA: TGCAGTGCTTACGGGACTAGCGGGCGTATTTCGAACACCGGGGAGCTGTTTTTT

V: TRBV5-6
size: many
J: TRBJ1-2
D: TRBD1
CDR3: CASSTDREWGYTF
DNA: TGTGCCAGCAGCACTGACAGGGAATGGGGCTACACCTTC

V: TRBV7-3
size: many
J: TRBJ2-1
D: .
CDR3: CASSLVQSDEQFF
DNA: TGTGCCAGCAGCTTAGTTCAGTCGGATGAGCAGTTCTTC

V: TRBV28
size: many
J: TRBJ1-1
D: .
CDR3: CATELYRDEAFF
DNA: TGTGCCACCGAGCTCTACAGGGATGAAGCTTTCTTT

V: TRBV18
size: many
J: TRBJ2-1
D: .
CDR3: CASSPRGGIYNEQFF
DNA: TGTGCCAGCTCACCACGCGGCGGGATATACAATGAGCAGTTCTTC

V: TRBV18
size: many
J: TRBJ1-4
D: TRBD1
CDR3: CASSPGQKNEKLFF
DNA: TGTGCCAGCTCACCGGGACAGAAAAATGAAAAACTGTTTTTT

V: TRBV12-3/TRBV12-4
size: many
J: TRBJ1-1
D: .
CDR3: CASLGHHGGEAFF
DNA: TGTGCCAGTTTGGGACATCATGGAGGTGAAGCTTTCTTT

V: TRBV5-4
size: many
J: TRBJ2-3
D: .
CDR3: CASSLGRGNTDTQYF
DNA: TGTGCCAGCAGCTTGGGCAGGGGAAACACAGATACGCAGTATTTT

V: TRBV7-2
size: .
J: TRBJ2-2
D: TRBD1
CDR3: CASSFQGAGTGELFF
DNA: TGTGCCAGCAGCTTTCAGGGGGCGGGCACCGGGGAGCTGTTTTTT

V: TRBV6-2/TRBV6-3
size: few
J: TRBJ1-2
D: .
CDR3: CASGTGLRRTTDGYTF
DNA: TGTGCCAGCGGGACTGGGTTGCGCAGAACTACGGATGGCTACACCTTC

V: TRBV4-1
size: few
J: TRBJ2-1
D: .
CDR3: CASSHDGREQFF
DNA: TGCGCCAGCAGCCATGACGGTCGGGAGCAGTTCTTC

V: TRBV7-9
size: many
J: TRBJ2-7
D: TRBD2
CDR3: CASSSSFREGYEQYF
DNA: TGTGCCAGCAGCTCCTCCTTCCGGGAGGGCTACGAGCAGTACTTC

V: TRBV19
size: many
J: TRBJ1-4
D: TRBD1
CDR3: CASSVDRVREKLFF
DNA: TGTGCCAGTAGTGTCGACAGGGTGAGAGAAAAACTGTTTTTT

V: TRBV19
size: few
J: TRBJ1-1
D: .
CDR3: CASGFGRTEAFF
DNA: TGTGCCAGTGGCTTCGGGCGGACTGAAGCTTTCTTT

V: TRBV4-1
size: .
J: TRBJ2-1
D: TRBD2
CDR3: CASRLLAGVYNEQFF
DNA: TGCGCCAGCAGACTACTAGCGGGAGTGTACAATGAGCAGTTCTTC

V: TRBV28
size: .
J: TRBJ1-4
D: .
CDR3: CASSSSTGYEKLFF
DNA: TGTGCCAGCAGTTCGTCGACAGGCTATGAAAAACTGTTTTTT

V: TRBV12-3/TRBV12-4
size: many
J: TRBJ2-3
D: TRBD2
CDR3: CASSGLAGGRTDTQYF
DNA: TGTGCCAGCAGTGGACTAGCGGGAGGGCGGACAGATACGCAGTATTTT

V: TRBV19
size: .
J: TRBJ2-2
D: .
CDR3: CASTDIWTIRVNTGELFF
DNA: TGTGCCAGTACCGATATTTGGACTATCCGCGTGAACACCGGGGAGCTGTTTTTT

V: TRBV5-1
size: .
J: TRBJ1-6
D: .
CDR3: CASSRQTDNSPLHF
DNA: TGCGCCAGCTCGCGGCAGACCGATAATTCACCCCTACACTTT

V: TRBV7-8
size: many
J: TRBJ2-1
D: .
CDR3: CASSLGPDYNEQFF
DNA: TGTGCCAGCAGCTTAGGGCCCGATTACAATGAGCAGTTCTTC

V: TRBV20-1
size: .
J: TRBJ1-4
D: TRBD1
CDR3: CSVQVRQGLNEKLFF
DNA: TGCAGTGTTCAGGTCCGACAGGGGCTTAATGAAAAACTGTTTTTT

V: TRBV27
size: many
J: TRBJ2-6
D: .
CDR3: CASSLRGAGANVLTF
DNA: TGTGCCAGCAGCTTACGGGGAGCTGGGGCCAACGTCCTGACTTTC

V: TRBV20-1
size: .
J: TRBJ1-6
D: TRBD1
CDR3: CSASRDRVFLKNSPLHF
DNA: TGCAGTGCTAGCCGGGACAGGGTTTTCTTGAAGAATTCACCCCTCCACTTT

V: TRBV4-3
size: few
J: TRBJ1-1
D: .
CDR3: CASSQGTGPTEAFF
DNA: TGCGCCAGCAGCCAAGGAACAGGGCCCACTGAAGCTTTCTTT

V: TRBV7-2
size: many
J: TRBJ2-3
D: .
CDR3: CASSNDWNTDTQYF
DNA: TGTGCCAGCAGTAACGACTGGAACACAGATACGCAGTATTTT

V: TRBV15
size: .
J: TRBJ1-4
D: .
CDR3: CATSRDYLNGEKLFF
DNA: TGTGCCACCAGCAGAGATTATTTGAATGGTGAAAAACTGTTTTTT

V: TRBV25-1
size: few
J: TRBJ2-7
D: .
CDR3: CASSDTSEQRPYEQYF
DNA: TGTGCCAGCAGTGACACTTCAGAACAACGGCCCTACGAGCAGTACTTC

V: TRBV11-2
size: many
J: TRBJ1-1
D: .
CDR3: CASSSREGPATEAFF
DNA: TGTGCCAGCAGCTCCCGAGAGGGGCCGGCGACTGAAGCTTTCTTT

V: TRBV20-1
size: few
J: TRBJ1-2
D: .
CDR3: CSVDSKANYGYTF
DNA: TGCAGTGTGGACAGTAAAGCTAACTATGGCTACACCTTC

V: TRBV28
size: many
J: TRBJ2-3
D: TRBD2
CDR3: CASSSAGLAGGTDTQYF
DNA: TGTGCCAGCAGTTCAGCGGGGCTAGCGGGAGGAACAGATACGCAGTATTTT

V: TRBV28
size: many
J: TRBJ2-3
D: TRBD1
CDR3: CASSSPGQGLTDTQYF
DNA: TGTGCCAGCAGTTCGCCGGGACAGGGGCTGACAGATACGCAGTATTTT

V: TRBV7-2
size: many
J: TRBJ1-4
D: .
CDR3: CASSLGRWDEKLFF
DNA: TGTGCCAGCAGCTTAGGCCGGTGGGACGAAAAACTGTTTTTT

V: TRBV7-6
size: few
J: TRBJ2-5
D: TRBD2
CDR3: CASSGTSGSGKETQYF
DNA: TGTGCCAGCAGCGGGACTAGCGGGAGTGGGAAAGAGACCCAGTACTTC

V: TRBV13
size: few
J: TRBJ1-3
D: .
CDR3: CASSFRPAGNTIYF
DNA: TGTGCCAGCAGCTTTCGGCCGGCTGGAAACACCATATATTTT

V: TRBV7-3
size: .
J: TRBJ1-1
D: .
CDR3: CASSLTPGANTEAFF
DNA: TGTGCCAGCAGCTTAACGCCAGGGGCGAACACTGAAGCTTTCTTT

V: TRBV7-9
size: few
J: TRBJ2-3
D: .
CDR3: CASSSDPTDTQYF
DNA: TGTGCCAGCAGCTCGGACCCCACAGATACGCAGTATTTT

V: TRBV20-1
size: many
J: TRBJ2-3
D: .
CDR3: CSANNRDGTDTQYF
DNA: TGCAGTGCAAATAACCGGGACGGCACAGATACGCAGTATTTT

V: TRBV6-1
size: few
J: TRBJ1-1
D: .
CDR3: CASIMVMNTEAFF
DNA: TGTGCCAGCATCATGGTCATGAACACTGAAGCTTTCTTT

V: TRBV7-3
size: many
J: TRBJ2-5
D: TRBD2
CDR3: CASSYRPGISGLQETQYF
DNA: TGTGCCAGCAGCTACCGCCCTGGGATTAGCGGGTTACAAGAGACCCAGTACTTC

V: TRBV11-2
size: many
J: TRBJ1-2
D: TRBD1
CDR3: CASSSLRGQFYGYTF
DNA: TGTGCCAGCAGCTCCTTAAGGGGACAGTTCTATGGCTACACCTTC

V: TRBV2
size: many
J: TRBJ1-4
D: .
CDR3: CASGRSTTNEKLFF
DNA: TGTGCCAGCGGACGGTCCACAACTAATGAAAAACTGTTTTTT

V: TRBV7-3
size: .
J: TRBJ2-3
D: TRBD2
CDR3: CASGTRGRGTDTQYF
DNA: TGTGCCAGCGGCACTCGCGGGAGGGGGACAGATACGCAGTATTTT

V: TRBV3-1
size: .
J: TRBJ1-2
D: .
CDR3: CASSQEGREPYGYTF
DNA: TGTGCCAGCAGCCAAGAAGGCAGGGAACCCTATGGCTACACCTTC

V: TRBV7-3
size: .
J: TRBJ2-3
D: .
CDR3: CASSPLPGSPTDTQYF
DNA: TGTGCCAGCAGCCCCCTGCCAGGATCCCCCACAGATACGCAGTATTTT

V: TRBV20-1
size: .
J: TRBJ2-7
D: TRBD2
CDR3: CSARVRAGGDYEEYF
DNA: TGCAGTGCCCGGGTGAGAGCGGGAGGCGACTACGAGGAGTACTTC